Below are 6 T cell receptor beta chains sequenced from a single sample in a study of blood T cell repertoires in COVID-19. Clones were sequenced by immunoSEQ multiplex PCR, and TCRdb holds only the in-frame ones, with some missing. The profile shows fewer than 400,000 clones, around 83% of them singletons. The sequencing sample was made of peripheral blood. The receptors shown here come from a man aged 25 to 40 with active or convalescent COVID-19.

This clone was recorded once. This chain connects TRBV4-1 to TRBJ1-2; TRBD1 agrees at 10 bases. The CDR3 runs 17 residues. From germline, CDR1 is MGHRA and CDR2 YSYEKL. J lost 0 bases, V lost 8 bases, and 12 bases had no gene match. The CDR3 nucleotides are TGCGCCAGCCGCTCACCGGGACAGGGGAAGGCTAACTATGGCTACACCTTC. Protein sequence: CASRSPGQGKANYGYTF.

The rearrangement joins TRBV4-1 to TRBJ1-3, with D hard to call. The CDR3 loop spans 15 amino acids. Germline loops: CDR1 MGHRA, CDR2 YSYEKL. V gave up 0 bases and J gave up 4 bases, with 10 bases separating them. CDR3 sequence: CASSQDPIAGNTIYF. CDR3 nucleotides: TGCGCCAGCAGCCAAGATCCCATAGCAGGAAACACCATATATTTT.

J is TRBJ2-7 and V is TRBV9, with D tentatively TRBD2 (5 bases). The CDR3 extends over 15 amino acids. Germline V gene data show CDR1 as SGDLS and CDR2 as YYNGEE. V lost 0 bases and J lost 4, with 14 bases in between. CDR3 sequence reads: CASSVADSATYEQYF. The CDR3 DNA is TGTGCCAGCAGCGTAGCCGATAGCGCAACATACGAGCAGTACTTC.

The V and J genes are TRBV5-1 and TRBJ2-2; D is unclear. The CDR3 is made up of 13 amino acids. V lost 10 bases, J lost 2 bases, and 12 bases lay in between. Germline values: CDR1 SGHRS, CDR2 YFSETQ. The CDR3 sequence is CAPPRSNTGELFF. The CDR3 coding sequence is TGCGCCCCTCCCCGGTCTAACACCGGGGAGCTGTTTTTT.

This chain connects TRBV7-2 to TRBJ1-1, with a weak D call TRBD1 (5 bases). CDR1 SGHTA and CDR2 FQGNSA come from the germline V gene. The germline V and J ends were trimmed by 1 base and 8 bases, with 11 bases remaining between them. CDR3 length: 13 residues. CDR3 in DNA: TGTGCCAGCAGCTTAGTAGTGTCAGGGGAAGCTTTCTTT. As protein: CASSLVVSGEAFF. Combining the CDR3 with reference TRBV7-2 and TRBJ1-1 gives the whole variable domain GAGVSQSPSNKVTEKGKDVELRCDPISGHTALYWYRQSLGQGLEFLIYFQGNSAPDKSGLPSDRFSAERTGGSVSTLTIQRTQQEDSAVYLCASSLVVSGEAFFGQGTRLTVV.

This clone has only a few counts. The chain couples TRBV9 to TRBJ2-7, with TRBD1 matching 8 bases. The CDR3 is 15 residues long. Trimming at V came to 4 bases and at J to 9 bases, leaving 15 bases not matched to a gene. Germline values: CDR1 SGDLS, CDR2 YYNGEE. The CDR3 sequence is CASSPGQEGLTGQYF. The DNA of the CDR3 is TGTGCCAGCAGCCCGGGACAGGAAGGGCTTACGGGGCAGTACTTC.